This T cell receptor beta chain was obtained from a study of T cell repertoires in cytomegalovirus infection. Study-wide background: Both a matching HLA type and CMV infection were indicated by public TCR beta signatures.

This clonotype was picked up a small number of times. Antigen unknown. TCRdb used MiXCR to reprocess the reads, holding one entry per CDR3 protein. The repertoire includes approximately 250,000 distinct CDR3 sequences, approximately 8.3% of them detected once, and over 12% sits in the top ten. Trimming took 5 bases from V and 6 from J; bases not matched to a gene: 9. Germline CDR1 and CDR2: SGHTA and FQGNSA. This CDR3 has 15 amino acids. Findings and caveats of the study: CMV carriers having the relevant HLA were flagged by cumulative public TCR beta family frequency. Dominant in the ex vivo response were TCR beta clonotypes restricted by HLA-C and specific for CMV.

The TCR comes from a human donor in good health (CMV status not recorded). Some clones in this sample may be carry-over from other donors' samples. The source material was PBMCs. The chain recombines TRBV7-2 with TRBJ1-5; 8 bases are a match to TRBD1. The CDR3 sequence: CASSPWTGWSQPQHF. CDR3 in DNA: TGTGCCAGCAGCCCCTGGACAGGGTGGAGTCAGCCCCAGCATTTT.